One and the same sample provided the 27 T cell receptor beta chains below, sequenced in a study of control samples from healthy donors and cancer patients. Assay: immunoSEQ multiplex PCR; the TCRdb copy retains only in-frame clones and omits some. The sample has roughly 160,000 clones, roughly 94% seen once. The sequencing sample was made of PBMCs. The receptors come from a man aged 60 to 69 with colorectal cancer.

The V call is TRBV29-1, the J call TRBJ1-1, with D possibly TRBD1 on 5 matching bases. Germline CDR1 is SQVTM and CDR2 is ANQGSEA. The CDR3 spans 12 residues. Trimming shortened V by 3 bases and J by 6 bases, and 11 bases separated the two germline ends. This CDR3 is CSVDSTEPEAFF. The CDR3, as DNA: TGCAGCGTTGACTCGACAGAGCCTGAAGCTTTCTTT.

The chain combines TRBV5-1 with TRBJ1-2; D perhaps matches TRBD1 (5 bases). V dropped 2 bases and J dropped 2 bases, with 10 bases sitting between them. The CDR3 covers 14 residues. From germline, CDR1 is SGHRS and CDR2 YFSETQ. CDR3 sequence: CASSFGATNYGYTF. CDR3 bases: TGCGCCAGCAGCTTCGGGGCAACAAACTATGGCTACACCTTC.

The CDR3 DNA reads as TGTGCCAGTAGTATAACGACGGCGAACTATGGCTACACCTTC. Translated: CASSITTANYGYTF. The chain joins TRBV19 to TRBJ1-2; D remains ambiguous. The CDR3 loop spans 14 amino acids. Germline loops: CDR1 LNHDA, CDR2 SQIVND (reference sequence). The V end lost 2 bases, the J end lost 2 bases, and 9 bases lay between the germline ends.

The chain links TRBV7-8 to TRBJ1-5; TRBD1 matches at 10 bases. V dropped 5 bases and J dropped 4; count of bases not matched to a gene: 5. The CDR3 has 15 residues. The germline V gene has CDR1 SGHVS and CDR2 FQNEAQ. Here the CDR3 reads CASSTGTGANQPQHF. DNA for the CDR3: TGTGCCAGCAGCACCGGGACAGGGGCGAATCAGCCCCAGCATTTT.

The rearrangement uses TRBV19 and TRBJ1-2; 7 nucleotides match TRBD1. The CDR3 contains 13 residues. Germline CDR1 reads LNHDA; CDR2 reads SQIVND (reference sequence). J was trimmed by 7 bases and V by 5 bases; bases with no gene match: 7. DNA of the CDR3: TGTGCCAGTAGTTCTAGACAGGGCATTGGCTACACCTTC. Translation: CASSSRQGIGYTF.

The chain is built from TRBV13 and TRBJ1-1, with D perhaps TRBD1 (5 bases). CDR3 length equals 20 residues. Germline CDR1 is PRHDT and CDR2 is FYEKMQ (reference sequence). V was clipped by 5 bases and J by 4 bases, with 32 bases between them. CDR3 region: CASSTKALVVRRGSRTEAFF. As DNA, the CDR3 is TGTGCCAGCAGCACGAAAGCCCTCGTGGTCCGCCGGGGGAGTCGCACTGAAGCTTTCTTT.

This clone has just one count. The chain combines TRBV11-3 with TRBJ2-1; 8 bases fit TRBD2. Germline V gene sequence: CDR1 SGHNT, CDR2 YENEEA. Trimming removed 5 bases from V and 7 bases from J; junction bases left unmatched: 10. The length of the CDR3 is 15 residues. CDR3 nucleotide sequence: TGTGCCAGCAGCCCGGGGGGGGCCCGCTTGAATGAGCAGTTCTTC. Translating it yields CASSPGGARLNEQFF.

The V and J genes are TRBV7-9 and TRBJ2-5; no clear D gene. CDR3 length: 11 amino acids. Germline V gene data show CDR1 as SEHNR and CDR2 as FQNEAQ (reference sequence). With 2 bases removed from V and 5 bases from J, the gap between germline ends came to 3 bases. CDR3: CASSLYETQYF. CDR3 coding DNA: TGTGCCAGCAGCTTATATGAGACCCAGTACTTC. Filled out from reference TRBV7-9 and TRBJ2-5, the complete variable domain reads DTGVSQNPRHKITKRGQNVTFRCDPISEHNRLYWYRQTLGQGPEFLTYFQNEAQLEKSRLLSDRFSAERPKGSFSTLEIQRTEQGDSAMYLCASSLYETQYFGPGTRLLVL.

The chain recombines TRBV5-1 with TRBJ1-2, with D unclear. Germline V gives CDR1 SGHRS, CDR2 YFSETQ. With 4 bases removed from V and 0 bases from J, the gap between germline ends came to 10 bases. This CDR3 contains 14 residues. The CDR3 bases are TGCGCCAGCAGCGAGGACGGCTCTAACTATGGCTACACCTTC. Protein: CASSEDGSNYGYTF.

The rearrangement uses TRBV6-5 and TRBJ1-2; D unresolved. The CDR3 spans 11 residues. In germline, CDR1 is MNHEY, CDR2 SVGAGI. The CDR3: CVAERNYGYTF. CDR3 coding DNA: TGTGTTGCTGAGCGAAACTATGGCTACACCTTC.

The chain is built from TRBV5-1 and TRBJ2-1, with D possibly matching TRBD1 (5 bases). The CDR3 extends over 14 amino acids. The germline V gene has CDR1 SGHRS and CDR2 YFSETQ. Trimming pared 1 base from V and 7 bases from J, leaving 12 bases between. As DNA, the CDR3 is TGCGCCAGCAGCTTGAGCAGGGCCCAAAATGAGCAGTTCTTC. Encoded protein: CASSLSRAQNEQFF.

The gene calls are TRBV24-1 and TRBJ1-2; TRBD1 aligns across 9 bases. The germline gives CDR1 KGHDR, CDR2 SFDVKD. The CDR3 runs 14 residues. J gave up 8 bases and V 4 bases, and 7 bases lay outside the gene matches. This chain's CDR3 is CATSDLDRGGGYTF. The CDR3 coding sequence is TGTGCCACCAGTGACTTGGACAGGGGTGGAGGCTACACCTTC.

This clone was counted a single time. CDR3 sequence (DNA): TGTGCCAGCAGCTCCCGGGACAGACTTCGGTATGGCTACACCTTC. This encodes CASSSRDRLRYGYTF. The rearrangement links TRBV7-9 to TRBJ1-2; the match to TRBD1 covers 7 bases. The V gene end was trimmed by 4 bases and the J gene end by 5 bases; junction bases not matched to a gene: 10. CDR3 size: 15 residues. Germline values: CDR1 SEHNR, CDR2 FQNEAQ (reference sequence).

The rearrangement joins TRBV5-1 to TRBJ2-3, with a possible D match to TRBD2 (6 bases). This CDR3 has 16 residues. Deletions cut 3 bases from V and 3 bases from J, with 17 bases between. The germline gives CDR1 SGHRS, CDR2 YFSETQ. CDR3 loop: CASSWRLGGQTDTQYF. As DNA, the CDR3 is TGCGCCAGCAGCTGGAGACTCGGGGGTCAGACAGATACGCAGTATTTT.

The rearrangement links TRBV19 to TRBJ2-7; tentatively, D is TRBD1 (6 bases). V was pared by 5 bases and J by 4 bases, with 12 bases between. Germline values: CDR1 LNHDA, CDR2 SQIVND (reference sequence). The CDR3 is 13 residues long. CDR3 nucleotides: TGTGCCAGTAGTTTGGATACAGGGTACGAGCAGTACTTC. It specifies CASSLDTGYEQYF.

This sequence joins TRBV12-3 or TRBV12-4 and TRBJ1-3; possible D gene TRBD1, 5 bases. Trimming stripped 7 bases from V and 4 bases from J, with 8 bases between. CDR3 length: 12 amino acids. The CDR3 spells CASNRGGNTIYF. CDR3 coding DNA: TGTGCCAGCAATCGGGGGGGAAACACCATATATTTT.

This chain joins TRBV10-3 and TRBJ2-7, with a weak D call TRBD2 (5 bases). Looked up from germline, CDR1 is ENHRY and CDR2 is SYGVKD. Trimming took off 2 bases at V and 3 bases at J, with 8 bases between the two ends. The CDR3 is 13 amino acids. CDR3 coding DNA: TGTGCCATCAGTGAGGCGGAGGACTACGAGCAGTACTTC. The encoded protein is CAISEAEDYEQYF.

As to this clone: Other DNA sequences within the sample encode an identical CDR3. This rearrangement joins TRBV7-2 to TRBJ2-5, with 8 bases fitting TRBD2. This CDR3 has 15 residues. Germline CDR1 is SGHTA and CDR2 is FQGNSA. Trimming cost V 1 base and J 2 bases; bases outside gene matches: 3. CDR3 bases: TGTGCCAGCAGCTTAGTGGCGGGGGGACAAGAGACCCAGTACTTC. Translation gives CASSLVAGGQETQYF.

The CDR3 region has the DNA TGTGCCAGTAGTATACCCCCGTCCGGGGAGCTGTTTTTT. This codes for CASSIPPSGELFF. J is TRBJ2-2 and V is TRBV19; D call uncertain. This CDR3 contains 13 residues. Germline V gene lookup returns CDR1 LNHDA and CDR2 SQIVND (reference sequence). Deletions cut 2 bases from V and 6 bases from J, with 7 bases between.

The chain joins TRBV19 to TRBJ1-1; weak D call: TRBD1 (5 bases). The CDR3 length is 14 residues. Per germline, CDR1 LNHDA and CDR2 SQIVND (reference sequence). Trimming removed 5 bases at V and 6 bases at J, with 16 bases between. Written as DNA, the CDR3 is TGTGCCAGTAGTTGGACACAGGAAGTGTCTGAAGCTTTCTTT. As protein: CASSWTQEVSEAFF.

This chain connects TRBV3-1 (or the pseudogene TRBV3-2) to TRBJ1-2, with 9 bases aligning to TRBD1. Trimming cost V 4 bases and J 1 base; bases outside gene matches: 4. CDR3 length: 15 amino acids. Germline V CDR1 and CDR2: LGHDT, YNNKEL (reference sequence). The CDR3 region has the DNA TGTGCCAGCAGCCCGAGGACAGGGGATAACTATGGCTACACCTTC. Translated: CASSPRTGDNYGYTF.

This clone showed up just once. The rearrangement uses TRBV11-2 and TRBJ2-3; D possibly matches TRBD1 or TRBD2 (5 bases each). The V gene's germline CDR1 is SGHAT and CDR2 FQNNGV. Trimming shortened V by 0 bases and J by 2 bases, and 15 bases separated the two germline ends. The CDR3 runs 17 residues. The CDR3 sequence is CASSLDPGGFDTDTQYF. DNA for the CDR3: TGTGCCAGCAGCTTAGATCCTGGGGGTTTTGACACAGATACGCAGTATTTT. Looking up the rest from reference TRBV11-2 and TRBJ2-3 gives the full variable domain: EAGVAQSPRYKIIEKRQSVAFWCNPISGHATLYWYQQILGQGPKLLIQFQNNGVVDDSQLPKDRFSAERLKGVDSTLKIQPAKLEDSAVYLCASSLDPGGFDTDTQYFGPGTRLTVL.

This clone has a handful of counts. The V call is TRBV6-5, the J call TRBJ1-1; 10 bases are a match to TRBD1. V lost 7 bases, J lost 0 bases, and 5 bases stayed unmatched. CDR3 length equals 15 residues. From germline, CDR1 is MNHEY and CDR2 SVGAGI. The DNA of the CDR3 is TGTGCCAGCATTCCGGGACAGGGGTTGAACACTGAAGCTTTCTTT. It is translated as CASIPGQGLNTEAFF.

The rearrangement uses TRBV29-1 and TRBJ1-1; 10 nucleotides align to TRBD1. With V trimmed by 2 bases and J by 6 bases, 12 bases remained unmatched. The CDR3 is 16 residues long. Germline CDR1 and CDR2: SQVTM and ANQGSEA. In nucleotides, the CDR3 is TGCAGCGTTGAACCGGGACAGGGGTGGGCCGGGGCTGAAGCTTTCTTT. Protein sequence: CSVEPGQGWAGAEAFF.

In nucleotides, the CDR3 is TGTGCCAGTAGTATGGTGGGGTATAACACTGAAGCTTTCTTT. Encoded protein: CASSMVGYNTEAFF. The V and J genes are TRBV19 and TRBJ1-1; no firm D call. The CDR3 extends over 14 amino acids. V was clipped by 3 bases and J by 2 bases, with 10 bases between them. Germline V gives CDR1 LNHDA, CDR2 SQIVND (reference sequence).

V and J are TRBV5-4 and TRBJ1-3; possible D gene TRBD1, 6 bases. This CDR3 spans 15 amino acids. V shed 1 base and J shed 3 bases, with 11 bases lying between them. Germline CDR1 reads SGHNT; CDR2 reads YYREEE (reference sequence). The CDR3 loop reads CASSLREGGGNTIYF. In nucleotides, the CDR3 is TGTGCCAGCAGCTTGCGGGAAGGGGGTGGAAACACCATATATTTT.

Only one count was recorded for this clone. The chain is built from TRBV7-2 and TRBJ1-2; a weak D match, TRBD1 (5 bases). V lost 1 base, J lost 4 bases, and 13 bases lay in between. Looked up from germline, CDR1 is SGHTA and CDR2 is FQGNSA. This CDR3 contains 15 residues. The CDR3 DNA sequence: TGTGCCAGCAGCTTAGTTCAGGGTGGGGCCTATGGCTACACCTTC. This sequence encodes CASSLVQGGAYGYTF.